The next 28 T cell receptor beta chains were all read from a single sample in a study of blood T cell repertoires in COVID-19 (dated by TCRdb to 2018 to 2021). Library construction relied on the immunoSEQ multiplex PCR assay. TCRdb's version of the immuneACCESS table is confined to in-frame rearrangements and falls short of the full clone set. An unresolved V gene accounts for under half of the shortfall where checked; the remainder is of unknown origin. A total of about 150,000 clones appear in this sample, about four fifths of them only once. The top ten hold 11% of the sample. Sequenced: peripheral blood. Receptors were obtained from a man between 65 and 85 years old with active or convalescent COVID-19.

J is TRBJ2-7 and V is TRBV30, with D tentatively TRBD2 (6 bases). There are 13 residues in the CDR3. Germline-derived CDR1 and CDR2 are GTSNPN and SVGIG (reference sequence). V dropped 2 bases and J dropped 4 bases, with 12 bases sitting between them. CDR3: CAWSHRRGYEQYF. The CDR3 nucleotides are TGTGCCTGGAGTCACAGGAGGGGATACGAGCAGTACTTC.

The J gene is TRBJ1-2, the V gene TRBV19; possible D gene TRBD1, 6 bases. Between the trimmed V and J ends, which lost 5 bases and 4 bases, there was a span of 14 bases. This CDR3 region has 14 residues. CDR1 LNHDA and CDR2 SQIVND come from the germline V gene (reference sequence). Written as DNA, the CDR3 is TGTGCCAGTAGTTCCCGACAGGTAGCCTATGGCTACACCTTC. This translates into CASSSRQVAYGYTF.

The J gene is TRBJ1-3, the V gene TRBV6-6, with 10 bases that match TRBD1. The CDR3 extends over 18 amino acids. Germline V lookup: CDR1 MNHNY, CDR2 SVGAGI (reference sequence). Trimming removed 6 bases from V and 2 bases from J; junction bases left unmatched: 13. Written as DNA, the CDR3 is TGTGCCAGCAGCCGAACCGGCCCGGGACAGGGGACTGGAAACACCATATATTTT. Its translation is CASSRTGPGQGTGNTIYF.

The chain recombines TRBV28 with TRBJ2-1; D remains ambiguous. Trimming removed 3 bases from V and 8 bases from J, with 5 bases in between. Looked up from germline, CDR1 is MDHEN and CDR2 is SYDVKM. This CDR3 has 11 residues. CDR3 nucleotide sequence: TGTGCCAGCAGTTTGAGGTATGAGCAGTTCTTC. Translation: CASSLRYEQFF. The full variable domain, rest sourced from reference TRBV28 and TRBJ2-1, is DVKVTQSSRYLVKRTGEKVFLECVQDMDHENMFWYRQDPGLGLRLIYFSYDVKMKEKGDIPEGYSVSREKKERFSLILESASTNQTSMYLCASSLRYEQFFGPGTRLTVL.

This chain links TRBV3-1 (or the pseudogene TRBV3-2) with TRBJ1-1; no clear D. The CDR3 totals 14 residues. Trimming removed 1 base from V and 1 base from J, with 7 bases in between. Germline V gives CDR1 LGHDT, CDR2 YNNKEL (reference sequence). CDR3 sequence: CASSQAEENTEAFF. The DNA of the CDR3 is TGTGCCAGCAGCCAAGCGGAGGAGAACACTGAAGCTTTCTTT.

V usage is TRBV19 and J usage is TRBJ2-7, with D perhaps matching TRBD2 (5 bases). Trimming shortened V by 6 bases and J by 2 bases, and 14 bases separated the two germline ends. CDR1 LNHDA and CDR2 SQIVND come from the germline V gene (reference sequence). The CDR3 covers 14 residues. CDR3 loop: CASSPRGLAYEQYF. The CDR3 DNA follows: TGTGCCAGTAGCCCCCGGGGTTTGGCCTACGAGCAGTACTTC.

This clone was found many times. This sequence joins TRBV28 and TRBJ1-2, with unresolved D. Trimming took 2 bases from V and 7 from J, leaving 8 bases between them. The CDR3 contains 12 residues. The germline gives CDR1 MDHEN, CDR2 SYDVKM. The CDR3 here is CASSLNFVGYTF. CDR3 nucleotides: TGTGCCAGCAGTTTAAATTTCGTTGGCTACACCTTC.

The chain links TRBV3-1 (or the pseudogene TRBV3-2) to TRBJ2-3; 8 bases agree with TRBD2. In germline, CDR1 is LGHDT, CDR2 YNNKEL (reference sequence). The junction had 10 bases not matched to a gene; V was cut back by 4 bases and J by 4 bases. CDR3 length: 16 residues. CDR3 sequence reads: CASSPLRGGAPDTQYF. The CDR3 bases are TGTGCCAGCAGCCCCCTTCGGGGGGGGGCGCCAGATACGCAGTATTTT.

The chain uses TRBV7-9 and TRBJ2-4; 7 bases are shared with TRBD1. The trim removed 7 bases at V and 2 bases at J, leaving 8 bases unmatched. The germline V gene has CDR1 SEHNR and CDR2 FQNEAQ (reference sequence). CDR3 length equals 15 residues. The CDR3 loop is CASTTSQGTKNIQYF. In nucleotides, the CDR3 is TGTGCCAGCACCACATCACAGGGGACCAAAAACATTCAGTACTTC.

The chain joins TRBV9 to TRBJ2-3, with a weak D call TRBD1 (6 bases). This CDR3 comprises 15 residues. Trimming left V 4 bases short and J 0 bases short, with 12 bases between. Per the germline V gene, CDR1 is SGDLS and CDR2 is YYNGEE. Here the CDR3 DNA reads TGTGCCAGCAGCAAGGGGGTCTCAAGCACAGATACGCAGTATTTT. It yields the protein CASSKGVSSTDTQYF.

The chain recombines TRBV5-1 with TRBJ2-2; D may be TRBD1 (5 bases). Germline V lookup: CDR1 SGHRS, CDR2 YFSETQ. Trimming removed 5 bases from V and 6 bases from J, with 11 bases in between. The CDR3 has 13 residues. The CDR3 bases are TGCGCCAGCAGTCAGGACAATGCCGGGGAGCTGTTTTTT. Translating gives CASSQDNAGELFF.

The chain combines TRBV5-1 with TRBJ1-2; TRBD1 is a possible D gene (6 bases). Germline-derived CDR1 and CDR2 are SGHRS and YFSETQ. V was shortened by 4 bases and J by 0 bases, with 13 bases between the two germline ends. The CDR3 consists of 15 residues. The CDR3 region has the DNA TGCGCCAGCAGCACCTCGACAGGTTCTAACTATGGCTACACCTTC. Its protein is CASSTSTGSNYGYTF.

This clone was seen just once. The CDR3 here is CASGPWGTGKEQYF. The DNA for the CDR3 is TGTGCCAGCGGGCCGTGGGGGACAGGGAAGGAGCAGTACTTC. The chain links TRBV6-5 to TRBJ2-7; 9 nucleotides line up with TRBD1. Germline trimming cut 8 bases from V and 7 bases from J; bases unmatched to any gene: 12. The germline V gene has CDR1 MNHEY and CDR2 SVGAGI. CDR3 size: 14 residues.

The rearrangement links TRBV21-1 to TRBJ1-5. TRBV21-1 is flagged as a pseudogene. This CDR3 spans 16 amino acids. The CDR3 bases are TGTGCCAGCAGCAAATATCGACGGGGGGTTTATCAGCCCCAGCATTTT. This encodes CASSKYRRGVYQPQHF.

J is TRBJ2-3 and V is TRBV5-1, with D uncertain. Germline V gene data show CDR1 as SGHRS and CDR2 as YFSETQ. V was clipped by 0 bases and J by 1 base, with 6 bases between them. This CDR3 contains 14 residues. CDR3: CASSLAGGTDTQYF. Written as DNA, the CDR3 is TGCGCCAGCAGCTTGGCCGGTGGCACAGATACGCAGTATTTT. The full variable domain, rest sourced from reference TRBV5-1 and TRBJ2-3, is KAGVTQTPRYLIKTRGQQVTLSCSPISGHRSVSWYQQTPGQGLQFLFEYFSETQRNKGNFPGRFSGRQFSNSRSEMNVSTLELGDSALYLCASSLAGGTDTQYFGPGTRLTVL.

V and J are TRBV6-2 or TRBV6-3 and TRBJ2-1, with 8 bases matching TRBD2. The CDR3 has 16 residues. V dropped 2 bases and J dropped 2; count of bases not matched to a gene: 5. The germline CDR1 and CDR2 sequences are MNHEY and SVGEGT. CDR3 sequence reads: CASSYRPGLAYNEQFF. CDR3 in DNA: TGTGCCAGCAGTTACCGTCCGGGACTAGCCTACAATGAGCAGTTCTTC.

The rearrangement links TRBV15 to TRBJ1-1, with TRBD1 as a possible D gene (5 bases). Germline CDR1 reads LNHNV; CDR2 reads YYDKDF (reference sequence). V was cut by 1 base and J by 10 bases, with 16 bases left in between. This CDR3 comprises 14 residues. CDR3 in amino acids: CATSRVPASRGAFF. CDR3 bases: TGTGCCACCAGCAGAGTCCCCGCTAGTAGGGGAGCTTTCTTT.

The chain joins TRBV30 to TRBJ1-1; D possibly corresponds to TRBD1 (5 bases). CDR3 length: 12 residues. CDR1 is GTSNPN and CDR2 is SVGIG in the germline V gene (reference sequence). V was trimmed by 3 bases and J by 8 bases, leaving 13 bases between them. The CDR3 coding sequence is TGTGCCTGGAGCTTCCGGCGGGACGAAGCTTTCTTT. It codes for CAWSFRRDEAFF.

The chain combines TRBV28 with TRBJ2-5; possibly TRBD1 for D (6 bases). V was trimmed by 6 bases and J by 5 bases, leaving 13 bases between them. Germline CDR1 reads MDHEN; CDR2 reads SYDVKM. The CDR3 length is 13 residues. The CDR3 protein is CASSMTGGETQYF. In nucleotides, the CDR3 is TGTGCCAGCAGCATGACAGGAGGTGAGACCCAGTACTTC.

CDR3 protein: CASSTAPDTQYF. CDR3 DNA sequence: TGTGCCAGTAGTACCGCGCCAGATACGCAGTATTTT. The V and J genes are TRBV19 and TRBJ2-3; D unresolved. V was trimmed by 4 bases and J by 4 bases, leaving 6 bases between them. Germline assignment: CDR1 LNHDA and CDR2 SQIVND (reference sequence). This CDR3 is 12 amino acids long.

The chain joins TRBV6-5 to TRBJ2-1; D is perhaps TRBD2 (6 bases). Trimming shortened V by 7 bases and J by 6 bases, and 19 bases separated the two germline ends. The CDR3 contains 15 residues. Per the germline V gene, CDR1 is MNHEY and CDR2 is SVGAGI. DNA for the CDR3: TGTGCCAGCACCCCCGCGGTTGCCGGGAGCAATGAGCAGTTCTTC. It encodes CASTPAVAGSNEQFF.

The chain is built from TRBV27 and TRBJ2-3; 7 positions agree with TRBD1. J was trimmed by 3 bases and V by 5 bases; bases with no gene match: 14. Germline values: CDR1 MNHEY, CDR2 SMNVEV (reference sequence). There are 17 residues in the CDR3. CDR3 region: CASSPRKGGVGTDTQYF. The CDR3 DNA reads as TGTGCCAGCAGTCCGCGTAAAGGGGGCGTGGGAACAGATACGCAGTATTTT.

The chain combines TRBV5-1 with TRBJ1-2, with D tentatively TRBD1 (5 bases). The V end was cut by 1 base, the J end by 4 bases, with 14 bases between. The CDR3 spans 15 residues. Germline V gives CDR1 SGHRS, CDR2 YFSETQ. The CDR3 region has the DNA TGCGCCAGCAGCTTGACCCTAGGGGTCGGCTATGGCTACACCTTC. Amino acid sequence: CASSLTLGVGYGYTF.

V usage is TRBV7-2 and J usage is TRBJ2-7; TRBD2 is a possible D gene (6 bases). Trimming stripped 2 bases from V and 5 bases from J, with 16 bases between. The CDR3 runs to 15 residues. Germline V gene data show CDR1 as SGHTA and CDR2 as FQGNSA. The CDR3 sequence is CASSLRDSRYHEQYF. The DNA of the CDR3 is TGTGCCAGCAGCTTAAGGGACTCCCGCTACCACGAGCAGTACTTC.

The chain uses TRBV6-6 and TRBJ2-7; 9 bases are shared with TRBD1. Germline V gene lookup returns CDR1 MNHNY and CDR2 SVGAGI (reference sequence). V shed 2 bases, J shed 6 bases, and the junction held 8 bases outside the gene matches. There are 15 residues in the CDR3. The CDR3 region has the DNA TGTGCCAGCAGTTACACAACGGGACAGGGTACCGAGCAGTACTTC. Protein product: CASSYTTGQGTEQYF.

For the CDR3, the DNA is TGTGCCAGCAGTTTAGGACAGGGTAGACCGGGCCACGATCAGCCCCAGCATTTT. Translating it yields CASSLGQGRPGHDQPQHF. V gene TRBV27 combines with J gene TRBJ1-5, with 8 nucleotides matching TRBD1. The CDR3 extends over 18 amino acids. Germline CDR1 reads MNHEY; CDR2 reads SMNVEV (reference sequence). V was clipped by 2 bases and J by 5 bases; unmatched bases: 14.

The chain recombines TRBV7-3 with TRBJ2-3, with TRBD1 identical over 7 bases. The CDR3 length is 15 residues. V was pared by 0 bases and J by 1 base, with 1 base of the junction left unmatched. CDR1 is SGHTA and CDR2 is FQGTGA in the germline V gene. CDR3: CASSLTGQRTDTQYF. The DNA of the CDR3 is TGTGCCAGCAGCTTAACGGGACAGCGCACAGATACGCAGTATTTT.

The chain has TRBV3-1 (or the pseudogene TRBV3-2) and TRBJ1-1; D perhaps matches TRBD1 (6 bases). Germline CDR1 and CDR2: LGHDT and YNNKEL (reference sequence). The V gene lost 2 bases and the J gene lost 1 base, with 17 bases spanning the gap. The CDR3 covers 17 residues. Written as DNA, the CDR3 is TGTGCCAGCAGCCAATGGGGGCAGGGTAACAAGAACACTGAAGCTTTCTTT. It specifies CASSQWGQGNKNTEAFF.